Here is one T cell receptor (beta chain) with its context. These data belong to a study of T-cell reconstitution after alpha-beta-depleted transplantation in children. CDR3 size: 15 residues. Germline loops: CDR1 ENHRY, CDR2 SYGVKD. J lost 5 bases, V lost 6 bases, and 12 bases had no gene match. TCRbeta library preparation incorporated unique molecular identifiers. TCRdb recomputed calls from the PCR reads with MiXCR, one row per CDR3 protein. Seen here are about half a million distinct CDR3 sequences, around 12% observed once, and the top ten hold about 5.6%. The TCR sequence derives from a human donor who donated a stem cell graft to a child with combined immunodeficiency. Sequencing was performed on PBMCs from the stem cell graft donor, taken from the stem cell graft. This chain links TRBV10-3 with TRBJ2-7; 8 bases are a match to TRBD2. The CDR3 DNA sequence: TGTGCCATCAGCTCCACCTTAACAGCGGGAGACGAGCAGTACTTC. It is translated as CAISSTLTAGDEQYF.